This is a list of T cell receptor beta chains from one sample in a study of blood T cell repertoires in COVID-19. The data were produced by immunoSEQ multiplex PCR, yet TCRdb's version contains in-frame clones alone and is incomplete. This sample has over 200,000 clones, with 75% to 90% found just once. Sequencing input: PBMCs or T cells enriched from blood (not recorded which). Source of these receptors: a woman between 50 and 59 years old who had recovered from COVID-19. Each CDR3 is given with its conserved first and last residue. The order of the fields is V gene, CDR3 protein.

V gene: TRBV3-1/TRBV3-2
CDR3 protein: CASSRGTGDFYGYTF

V gene: TRBV28
CDR3 protein: CASSLRGAYEQYF

V gene: TRBV7-6
CDR3 protein: CASSPSSAVGAETQYF

V gene: TRBV19
CDR3 protein: CASSSDRDAGELFF

V gene: TRBV11-2
CDR3 protein: CASSLLQGPGYEQYF

V gene: TRBV28
CDR3 protein: CAGGTSYEQYF

V gene: TRBV3-1/TRBV3-2
CDR3 protein: CASARSGISGTEAFF

V gene: TRBV19
CDR3 protein: CASTAGLLNQPQHF

V gene: TRBV10-1
CDR3 protein: CASSESTSGRKCEQFF

V gene: TRBV28
CDR3 protein: CASSFSTPNEQFF

V gene: TRBV27
CDR3 protein: CASSFYTGDGSYEQYF

V gene: TRBV28
CDR3 protein: CASSPPQGDPNYNEQFF

V gene: TRBV28
CDR3 protein: CASSWAAGGYTF

V gene: TRBV6-5
CDR3 protein: CASWSRAGNQPQHF

V gene: TRBV27
CDR3 protein: CASSRDRGQSPLHF

V gene: TRBV2
CDR3 protein: CASRLDNFGNQPQHF

V gene: TRBV7-2
CDR3 protein: CASSVNSGRIAGELFF

V gene: TRBV27
CDR3 protein: CASSPASGGYNEQFF

V gene: TRBV29-1
CDR3 protein: CSVFANGQFYEQYF

V gene: TRBV28
CDR3 protein: CASSRDRGWGAEAFF

V gene: TRBV7-9
CDR3 protein: CASSLAGGTDTQYF

V gene: TRBV12-5
CDR3 protein: CASGFDGRGAQHF

V gene: TRBV24-1
CDR3 protein: CATSDARTGGNTIYF

V gene: TRBV5-6
CDR3 protein: CASSLGRQVYGYTF

V gene: TRBV10-3
CDR3 protein: CAISVSEAFF

V gene: TRBV28
CDR3 protein: CASRRQGARGANVLTF

V gene: TRBV23-1
CDR3 protein: CASLNRESAYEQYF

V gene: TRBV19
CDR3 protein: CASSFVGGGHPYEQYF